The TCR beta chain under discussion was sequenced for a study of blood T cell repertoires in COVID-19. The CDR3 contains 13 residues. CDR1 is LNHDA, CDR2 SQIVND, per germline (reference sequence). V was cut by 5 bases and J by 4 bases, with 6 bases left in between. As concerns this clone: The same CDR3 also results from other DNA sequences found in this sample.

Per the study methods: The assay estimated nucleated cells by amplifying reference gene primers. Data came from immunoSEQ multiplex PCR; TCRdb stores just in-frame clones and leaves some out. D and trimming come from the DNA, and the V and J calls and clone size come from that table. Counted here are 150,000 to 200,000 clones, about four fifths occurring once; the ten biggest clones make up 8% to 9.5%. Sequenced input: peripheral blood. V usage is TRBV19 and J usage is TRBJ2-6; D remains unclear. The TCR originated in an older woman with acute or convalescent COVID-19. Here the CDR3 DNA reads TGTGCCAGTAGTTACTCGGGGGCCAACGTCCTGACTTTC. Its protein product is CASSYSGANVLTF.